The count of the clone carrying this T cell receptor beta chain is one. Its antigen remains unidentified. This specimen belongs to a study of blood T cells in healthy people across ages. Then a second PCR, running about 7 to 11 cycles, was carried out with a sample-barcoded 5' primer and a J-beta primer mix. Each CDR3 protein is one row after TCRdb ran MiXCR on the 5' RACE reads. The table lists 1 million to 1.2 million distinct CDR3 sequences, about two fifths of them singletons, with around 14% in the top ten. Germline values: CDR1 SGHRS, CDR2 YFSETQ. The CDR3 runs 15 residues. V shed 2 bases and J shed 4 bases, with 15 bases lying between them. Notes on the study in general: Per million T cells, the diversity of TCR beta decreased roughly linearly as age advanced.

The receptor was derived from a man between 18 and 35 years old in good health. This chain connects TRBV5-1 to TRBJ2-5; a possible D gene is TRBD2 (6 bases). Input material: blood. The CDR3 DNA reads TGCGCCAGCAGCTTTATGGAGGGAGTAGCAGAGACCCAGTACTTC. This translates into CASSFMEGVAETQYF.